What follows are 15 T cell receptor beta chains derived from one specimen sequenced in a study of blood T cells in healthy people across ages. A sample-barcoded 5' primer and a J-beta primer mix were used in a second PCR of roughly 7 to 12 cycles. A single record per CDR3 protein comes from TCRdb applying MiXCR to the 5' RACE reads. The sample holds around 500,000 distinct CDR3 sequences, roughly 48% seen once. Sequenced sample: blood. Source of these receptors: a man older than 75 in good health.

The chain is built from TRBV16 and TRBJ1-6; D call uncertain. This CDR3 region has 14 residues. Germline V lookup: CDR1 KGHSY, CDR2 FQNENV. V lost 0 bases and J 6 bases, leaving 6 bases between the germline ends. The CDR3 loop reads CASSQSGSNSPLHF. Here the CDR3 DNA reads TGTGCCAGCAGCCAATCGGGCAGTAATTCACCCCTCCACTTT.

The chain couples TRBV6-2 or TRBV6-3 to TRBJ2-1; D is perhaps TRBD1 (6 bases). Germline V gene sequence: CDR1 MNHEY, CDR2 SVGEGT. V lost 6 bases to trimming and J lost 2 bases, with 11 bases between them. The CDR3 is 14 residues long. This CDR3 is CASRVTGTYNEQFF. CDR3 bases: TGTGCCAGCAGGGTTACAGGGACCTACAATGAGCAGTTCTTC.

The chain joins TRBV7-2 to TRBJ2-3, with no clear D. This CDR3 is built from 15 residues. Per germline, CDR1 SGHTA and CDR2 FQGNSA. V was trimmed by 1 base and J by 2 bases, leaving 10 bases between them. The CDR3 loop reads CASSLDLLDTDTQYF. As DNA, the CDR3 is TGTGCCAGCAGCTTAGACCTCTTAGACACAGATACGCAGTATTTT.

V and J are TRBV5-1 and TRBJ2-5; D may correspond to TRBD1 or TRBD2 (5 bases each). The CDR3 has 14 residues. Germline V lookup: CDR1 SGHRS, CDR2 YFSETQ. The V and J ends lost 0 bases and 5 bases respectively, with 11 bases between them. The CDR3 region is CASSLDGADETQYF. The CDR3 nucleotides are TGCGCCAGCAGCTTGGACGGGGCAGACGAGACCCAGTACTTC.

This chain links TRBV3-1 with TRBJ2-5, with D possibly matching TRBD2 (7 bases). Trimming pared 8 bases from V and 5 bases from J, leaving 12 bases between. The CDR3 sequence is 12 residues long. CDR1 is LGHDT, CDR2 YNNKEL, per germline (reference sequence). The CDR3 spells CASGGAIETQYF. As DNA, the CDR3 is TGTGCCAGCGGGGGGGCCATCGAGACCCAGTACTTC.

The rearrangement joins TRBV4-3 to TRBJ2-5; no firm D call. The V gene's germline CDR1 is LGHNA and CDR2 YSLEER. The CDR3 covers 14 residues. V shed 0 bases and J shed 5 bases, with 10 bases lying between them. CDR3: CASSQDIGSETQYF. DNA for the CDR3: TGCGCCAGCAGCCAAGATATTGGGTCGGAGACCCAGTACTTC.

This clonotype has a count of ten or more. This chain joins TRBV6-6 and TRBJ2-4, with TRBD2 identical over 10 bases. The J segment lost 10 bases and the V segment lost 2 bases, leaving 5 bases of the junction unmatched. CDR1 and CDR2 (germline): MNHNY, SVGAGI (reference sequence). The CDR3 loop spans 14 amino acids. The CDR3 sequence: CASSYEGLAVIQYF. The CDR3 DNA reads as TGTGCCAGCAGTTACGAAGGACTAGCGGTGATTCAGTACTTC.

V and J are TRBV11-1 and TRBJ2-7, with D uncertain. Between the trimmed V and J ends, which lost 0 bases and 3 bases, there was a span of 30 bases. CDR1 SGHAT and CDR2 FQDESV come from the germline V gene (reference sequence). The CDR3 spans 21 residues. CDR3 protein: CASSLAPDVIRRASRLYEQYF. The CDR3 coding sequence is TGTGCCAGCAGCTTAGCTCCTGATGTCATTCGTCGGGCCAGTCGGCTCTACGAGCAGTACTTC.

The V call is TRBV30, the J call TRBJ2-3, with D tentatively TRBD2 (5 bases). V lost 8 bases, J lost 8 bases, and 17 bases lay in between. The CDR3 loop spans 12 amino acids. Germline assignment: CDR1 GTSNPN and CDR2 SVGIG (reference sequence). In DNA form, the CDR3 reads TGTGCCACAAACCAAGAGGGTTGTACGCAGTATTTT. Protein sequence: CATNQEGCTQYF.

This clonotype was found a few times. J is TRBJ2-6 and V is TRBV5-1, with TRBD1 as a possible D gene (6 bases). CDR1 is SGHRS and CDR2 is YFSETQ in the germline V gene. V was pared by 4 bases and J by 0 bases, with 11 bases between. CDR3 length: 16 residues. CDR3 sequence reads: CASSVGASSGANVLTF. Here the CDR3 DNA reads TGCGCCAGCAGCGTGGGGGCGTCCTCTGGGGCCAACGTCCTGACTTTC.

V and J are TRBV4-2 and TRBJ1-6; D remains unclear. Germline V CDR1 and CDR2: LGHNA, YNFKEQ. V lost 0 bases, J lost 11 bases, and 11 bases lay in between. The CDR3 length is 14 residues. DNA for the CDR3: TGTGCCAGCAGCCAAGAGATGACCCACACACCCCTCCACTTT. Translation gives CASSQEMTHTPLHF.

This chain links TRBV14 with TRBJ2-1; no clear D gene. Per the germline V gene, CDR1 is SGHDN and CDR2 is FVKESK. Trimming removed 4 bases from V and 8 bases from J, with 18 bases in between. The CDR3 has 15 residues. CDR3 sequence (DNA): TGTGCCAGCAGCCCGGCTTTACCGGGTCCGGATGAGCAGTTCTTC. This encodes CASSPALPGPDEQFF.

The J gene is TRBJ2-7, the V gene TRBV27; a possible D gene is TRBD1 (5 bases). Trimming shortened V by 4 bases and J by 1 base, and 11 bases separated the two germline ends. Per the germline V gene, CDR1 is MNHEY and CDR2 is SMNVEV (reference sequence). CDR3 length: 14 residues. Here the CDR3 DNA reads TGTGCCAGCAGTTCCGTTGACAGTTCCTACGAGCAGTACTTC. Its protein product is CASSSVDSSYEQYF.

CDR3 loop: CASRRGGVGNEQFF. CDR3 DNA: TGCGCCAGCAGAAGGGGGGGCGTGGGAAATGAGCAGTTCTTC. The chain uses TRBV5-1 and TRBJ2-1; possible D gene TRBD2, 7 bases. Trimming pared 5 bases from V and 7 bases from J, leaving 16 bases between. The CDR3 is 14 amino acids. Germline CDR1 SGHRS, CDR2 YFSETQ. The full variable domain, in which reference TRBV5-1 and TRBJ2-1 provide the parts outside the CDR3, is KAGVTQTPRYLIKTRGQQVTLSCSPISGHRSVSWYQQTPGQGLQFLFEYFSETQRNKGNFPGRFSGRQFSNSRSEMNVSTLELGDSALYLCASRRGGVGNEQFFGPGTRLTVL.

The J gene is TRBJ1-2, the V gene TRBV10-3, with D unresolved. Germline CDR1 is ENHRY and CDR2 is SYGVKD. The germline V and J ends were trimmed by 6 bases and 3 bases, with 14 bases remaining between them. This CDR3 has 14 amino acids. CDR3 sequence: CAISGEDAYYGYTF. CDR3 DNA sequence: TGTGCCATCAGCGGCGAGGACGCCTACTATGGCTACACCTTC.